This T cell receptor (beta chain) appears in the sequencing data of a study of T-cell memory formation after mild COVID-19. Constant-segment primers were used for 5'RACE, and the resulting TCR alpha and TCR beta cDNA libraries carried sample barcodes and UMIs. Via MiXCR, TCRdb re-called the 5' RACE reads, giving one row per CDR3 protein. The repertoire includes a few hundred thousand distinct CDR3 sequences, 25% to 30% of them detected once, and roughly 14% sits in the top ten. This CDR3 comprises 15 residues. Trimming cost V 5 bases and J 4 bases; bases outside gene matches: 7. To note about this clonotype: Its antigen is not known.

The study's findings and limits: The pre-infection memory compartment contained some responding clones, suggesting cross-reactive memory joined.

Material for sequencing was PBMCs or a T cell subset sorted from them (not recorded which). V and J are TRBV12-3 or TRBV12-4 and TRBJ2-3; 9 bases match TRBD1. The sequence was obtained from an adult woman who had mild COVID-19 (a few samples of this study predate the infection). Cell type and time point are not known. The CDR3 loop reads CASSLTGGESDTQYF. For the CDR3, the DNA is TGTGCCAGCAGTCTGACAGGGGGGGAGTCAGATACGCAGTATTTT.